These T cell receptor beta chains were read from a single sample in a study of T cell repertoires in cytomegalovirus infection. TCRdb used MiXCR to reprocess the reads, holding one entry per CDR3 protein. The sample includes about 320,000 distinct CDR3 sequences, more than 8% of them seen just once. Material for sequencing was PBMCs. These receptors were obtained from a human donor in good health (CMV status not recorded). Some clones in this sample may be carry-over from other donors' samples. Both conserved end residues are trimmed from each CDR3. The D gene is left open where the match is weak. Size is omitted from some rows. Given values are once, few, many or a class for expanded clones.

v_call d_call clone_size cdr3_aa
TRBV28 TRBD2 many ASSLVPLAGDADTQY
TRBV12-3/TRBV12-4 . . ASSLDNYMNTEAF
TRBV6-5 . few ASSIGTQPSTYNEQF
TRBV12-3/TRBV12-4 TRBD2 many ASSPRGLAGGQDTQY
TRBV7-2 . many ASSLGQTNEKLF
TRBV7-4 TRBD1 many ASSLAKPGQANQPQH
TRBV12-3/TRBV12-4 . many ASTRRIFDLNGYT
TRBV29-1 TRBD1 . SVVWSRGRSGELF
TRBV12-3/TRBV12-4 . many ASTSPPGTEAF
TRBV13 TRBD1 . ASSSGLGTDTTY
TRBV7-9 . . ASSLEGSASFYEQY
TRBV5-6 TRBD1 few ASSLFTGVSNQPQH
TRBV19 . few ASSLQGPGEAF
TRBV7-2 . many ASSLTGRDPYEQY
TRBV6-2/TRBV6-3 . many ASSYPGGAREGILAKNIQY
TRBV6-1 . many ASSFRGSTNEKLF
TRBV7-2 . many ASSLNSGIGQETQY
TRBV7-8 . many ASSLRPGYEQY
TRBV4-1 . . ASSPTLTNTEAF
TRBV20-1 TRBD1 . SARMTGNTQY
TRBV7-8 . . ASSSTIGNYEQY
TRBV28 . . ASSTTGRRGYT
TRBV7-2 . many ASRPQLLNTEAF
TRBV29-1 . few SVERQFNEQF
TRBV7-2 TRBD2 many ASSPQRGESSEQY
TRBV7-6 TRBD2 many ASSLLDSGRAETYEQY
TRBV11-2 . few ASSLLGLTFETQY
TRBV20-1 TRBD1 . SAREQGGWDGYT
TRBV7-9 . . ASSLQGIGGANVLT
TRBV7-2 . many ASSSPSEAGYT
TRBV11-2 . many ASSRNLNTEAF
TRBV20-1 . . SARDRRGGYNEQF
TRBV7-2 . many ASSSLGGSSTDTQY
TRBV6-2/TRBV6-3 . . ASSYSPGSNQPQH
TRBV7-2 . few ASSLMAVETQY
TRBV7-2 TRBD2 many ASSFTGLAGGRGYEQF
TRBV20-1 . many SARTARRDEQY
TRBV19 . . ASYRLGENYGYT
TRBV7-2 TRBD1 . ASSLEGGGTQY
TRBV24-1 TRBD2 . APTDGGRGSPYEQY
TRBV6-1 TRBD2 . ASSSTSGGLGEQF
TRBV9 . few ASSVKQGSYNEQF
TRBV12-3/TRBV12-4 TRBD1 few ASSFRGANGYT
TRBV7-6 . few ASSFVQNTEAF
TRBV20-1 . . SASQLQGGVYT
TRBV29-1 . . TPNPNTGELF
TRBV7-2 . many ASSFGVEAF
TRBV7-9 TRBD1 many ASRAGGNEQY
TRBV7-2 . many ASSSQGGNTEAF
TRBV7-9 . many ASRTGGAGEQY
TRBV4-1 . . ASSQRPALRGQY
TRBV18 . . ASGTNEKLF
TRBV20-1 TRBD2 . SGLASSQDTQY
TRBV10-3 . . AISESPREHEQY
TRBV10-2 TRBD2 . ASSLTAGGGETQY